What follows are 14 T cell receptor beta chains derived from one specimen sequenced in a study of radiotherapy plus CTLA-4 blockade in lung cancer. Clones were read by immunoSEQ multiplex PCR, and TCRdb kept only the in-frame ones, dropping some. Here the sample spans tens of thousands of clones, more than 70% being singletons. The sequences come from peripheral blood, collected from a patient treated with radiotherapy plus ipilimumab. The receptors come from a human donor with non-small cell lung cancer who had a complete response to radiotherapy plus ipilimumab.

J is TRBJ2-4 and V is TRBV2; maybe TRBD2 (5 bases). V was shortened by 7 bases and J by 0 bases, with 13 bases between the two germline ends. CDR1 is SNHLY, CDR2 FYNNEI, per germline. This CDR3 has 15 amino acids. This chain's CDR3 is CASIEGSLAKNIQYF. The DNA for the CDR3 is TGTGCCAGCATCGAGGGCAGTTTAGCCAAAAACATTCAGTACTTC.

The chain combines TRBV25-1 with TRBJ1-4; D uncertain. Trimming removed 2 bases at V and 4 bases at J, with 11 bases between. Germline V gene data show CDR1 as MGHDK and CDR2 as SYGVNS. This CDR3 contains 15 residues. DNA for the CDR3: TGTGCCAGCAGTGAAGGAGGTTATGTTAATGAAAAACTGTTTTTT. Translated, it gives CASSEGGYVNEKLFF. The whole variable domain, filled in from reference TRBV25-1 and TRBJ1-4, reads EADIYQTPRYLVIGTGKKITLECSQTMGHDKMYWYQQDPGMELHLIHYSYGVNSTEKGDLSSESTVSRIRTEHFPLTLESARPSHTSQYLCASSEGGYVNEKLFFGSGTQLSVL.

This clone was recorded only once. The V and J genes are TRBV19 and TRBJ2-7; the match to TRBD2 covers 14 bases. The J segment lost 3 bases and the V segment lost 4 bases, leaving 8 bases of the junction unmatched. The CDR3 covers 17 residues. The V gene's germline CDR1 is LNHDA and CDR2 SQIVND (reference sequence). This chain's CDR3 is CASSKVSGTSGSYEQYF. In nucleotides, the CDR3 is TGTGCCAGTAGTAAGGTTTCCGGGACTAGCGGGAGCTACGAGCAGTACTTC.

The CDR3, as DNA: TGCGCCAGCAGCGACGGACAGGGCAATCAGCCCCAGCATTTT. As protein: CASSDGQGNQPQHF. J is TRBJ1-5 and V is TRBV5-1, with TRBD1 identical over 7 bases. V shed 4 bases and J 2 bases; nucleotides not matched to a gene: 3. The germline CDR1 and CDR2 sequences are SGHRS and YFSETQ. CDR3 length: 14 residues.

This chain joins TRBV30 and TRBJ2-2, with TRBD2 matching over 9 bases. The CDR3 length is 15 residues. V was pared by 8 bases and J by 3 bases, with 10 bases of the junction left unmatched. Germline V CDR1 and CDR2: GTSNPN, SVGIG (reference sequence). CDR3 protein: CAQGSGRWDTGELFF. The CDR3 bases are TGTGCCCAAGGGAGCGGGAGGTGGGACACCGGGGAGCTGTTTTTT.

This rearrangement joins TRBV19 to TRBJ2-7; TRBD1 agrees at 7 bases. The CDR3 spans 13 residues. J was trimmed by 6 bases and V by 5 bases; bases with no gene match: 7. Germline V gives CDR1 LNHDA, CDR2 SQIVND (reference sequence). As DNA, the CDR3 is TGTGCCAGTAGTTCGACAGGGAAGGGCGAGCAGTACTTC. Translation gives CASSSTGKGEQYF.

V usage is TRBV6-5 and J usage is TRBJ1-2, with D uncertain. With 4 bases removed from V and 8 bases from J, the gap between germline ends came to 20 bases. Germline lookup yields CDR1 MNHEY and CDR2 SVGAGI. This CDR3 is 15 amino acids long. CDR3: CASSSPSQARRGYTF. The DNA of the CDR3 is TGTGCCAGCAGTTCCCCAAGTCAGGCGCGCCGGGGCTACACCTTC.

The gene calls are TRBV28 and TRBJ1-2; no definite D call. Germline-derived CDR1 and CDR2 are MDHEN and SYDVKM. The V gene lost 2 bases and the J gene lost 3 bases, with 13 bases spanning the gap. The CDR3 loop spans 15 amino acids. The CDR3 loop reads CASSLGGGRDYGYTF. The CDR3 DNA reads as TGTGCCAGCAGTTTAGGTGGCGGGCGGGACTATGGCTACACCTTC.

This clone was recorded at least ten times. The CDR3 sequence: CASGLSEKLFF. In nucleotides, the CDR3 is TGTGCCAGCGGGCTTAGTGAAAAACTGTTTTTT. The chain combines TRBV27 with TRBJ1-4; D uncertain. This CDR3 contains 11 residues. V was clipped by 8 bases and J by 7 bases, with 8 bases between them. CDR1 MNHEY and CDR2 SMNVEV come from the germline V gene (reference sequence).

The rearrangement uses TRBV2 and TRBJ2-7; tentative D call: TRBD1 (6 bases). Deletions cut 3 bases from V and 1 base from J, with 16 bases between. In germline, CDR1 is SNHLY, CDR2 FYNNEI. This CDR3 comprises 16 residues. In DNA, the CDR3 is TGTGCCAGCAGTGAGGCGGGCAGGGGAGCTTCCTACGAGCAGTACTTC. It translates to CASSEAGRGASYEQYF. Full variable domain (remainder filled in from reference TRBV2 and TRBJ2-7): EPEVTQTPSHQVTQMGQEVILRCVPISNHLYFYWYRQILGQKVEFLVSFYNNEISEKSEIFDDQFSVERPDGSNFTLKIRSTKLEDSAMYFCASSEAGRGASYEQYFGPGTRLTVT.

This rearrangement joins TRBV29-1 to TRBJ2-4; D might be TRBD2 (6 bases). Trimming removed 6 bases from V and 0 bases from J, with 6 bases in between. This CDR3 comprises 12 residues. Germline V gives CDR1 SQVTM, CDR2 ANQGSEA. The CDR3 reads CSVEGAKNIQYF. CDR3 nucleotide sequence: TGCAGCGTGGAGGGAGCCAAAAACATTCAGTACTTC.

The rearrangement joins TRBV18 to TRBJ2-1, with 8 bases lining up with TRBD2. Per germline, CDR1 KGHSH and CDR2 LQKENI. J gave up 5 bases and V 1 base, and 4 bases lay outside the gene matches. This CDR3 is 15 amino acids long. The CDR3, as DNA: TGTGCCAGCTCACCACGGACTAGCCGAGACAATGAGCAGTTCTTC. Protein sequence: CASSPRTSRDNEQFF. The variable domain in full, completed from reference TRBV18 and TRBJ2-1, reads NAGVMQNPRHLVRRRGQEARLRCSPMKGHSHVYWYRQLPEEGLKFMVYLQKENIIDESGMPKERFSAEFPKEGPSILRIQQVVRGDSAAYFCASSPRTSRDNEQFFGPGTRLTVL.

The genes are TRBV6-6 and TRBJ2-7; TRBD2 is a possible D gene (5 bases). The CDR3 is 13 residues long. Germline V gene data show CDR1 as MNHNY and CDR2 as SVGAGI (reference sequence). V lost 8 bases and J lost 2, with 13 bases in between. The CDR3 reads CASSSGGPYEQYF. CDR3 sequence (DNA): TGTGCCAGCTCATCAGGAGGCCCCTACGAGCAGTACTTC.

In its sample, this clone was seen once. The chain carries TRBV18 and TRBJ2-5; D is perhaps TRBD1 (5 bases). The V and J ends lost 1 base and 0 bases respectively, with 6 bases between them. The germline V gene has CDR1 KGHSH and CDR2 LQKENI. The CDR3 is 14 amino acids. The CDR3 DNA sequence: TGTGCCAGCTCACCACAGACAGACCAAGAGACCCAGTACTTC. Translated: CASSPQTDQETQYF.